The subject of this entry is one TCR beta chain. This entry is derived from a study of neoadjuvant anti-PD-1 for oral cavity cancer. Overall study: Most patients had three to four biweekly doses of 3 mg/kg nivolumab before resection. Patients without progression received a fourth nivolumab dose around day 43, then surgical resection on days 50-56.

Described time point: after neoadjuvant nivolumab, at surgical resection. Patients were newly diagnosed with stage II-IVA oral cavity squamous cell carcinoma without prior systemic or radiation treatment. Patients had HPV-negative, locally advanced oral cavity squamous cell carcinoma. V was shortened by 0 bases and J by 4 bases, with 6 bases between the two germline ends. CDR1 is LNHNV and CDR2 is YYDKDF in the germline V gene (reference sequence). The CDR3 totals 14 residues. Only in-frame clones appear in the TCRdb table, and some are missing; sequencing was by immunoSEQ multiplex PCR. The sample lists over 11,000 clones, about 73% seen once, with 2.8% in the top ten.

The chain joins TRBV15 to TRBJ2-2; the D is unclear. This TCR was sampled from a person aged 40 to 85 with oral cavity squamous cell carcinoma. The sequencing used PBMCs, collected after nivolumab (anti-PD-1) treatment. The CDR3 DNA reads TGTGCCACCAGCAGAGAAGTCGCCACCGGGGAGCTGTTTTTT. Translating gives CATSREVATGELFF. Using reference TRBV15 and TRBJ2-2 for the parts outside the CDR3, the full variable domain is DAMVIQNPRYQVTQFGKPVTLSCSQTLNHNVMYWYQQKSSQAPKLLFHYYDKDFNNEADTPDNFQSRRPNTSFCFLDIRSPGLGDTAMYLCATSREVATGELFFGEGSRLTVL.